The 8 T cell receptor beta chains listed next were all sequenced from one sample in a study of cytomegalovirus exposure and HLA in healthy donors. PCR amplification relied on 60 Vbeta primers (plus 13 Jbeta primers). Here immunoSEQ multiplex PCR was the method, and the copy in TCRdb shows in-frame clones only, minus some. The repertoire holds nearly 200,000 clones, 80% to 85% seen once, with 6.5% in the top ten. Source material: PBMCs. The receptor source for this set is a woman in her 50s in good health and CMV-seropositive.

The chain uses TRBV5-1 and TRBJ2-2; tentative D call: TRBD2 (6 bases). Germline loops: CDR1 SGHRS, CDR2 YFSETQ. This CDR3 comprises 13 residues. Trimming removed 4 bases from V and 4 bases from J, with 8 bases in between. CDR3 sequence: CASSRELTGELFF. The CDR3 DNA reads as TGCGCCAGCAGCCGGGAGCTCACCGGGGAGCTGTTTTTT.

The chain employs TRBV6-5 and TRBJ1-2; 8 bases fit TRBD1. J was trimmed by 7 bases and V by 7 bases; bases with no gene match: 5. This CDR3 has 12 amino acids. The V gene's germline CDR1 is MNHEY and CDR2 SVGAGI. The CDR3: CASNQGAGGYTF. The CDR3 DNA follows: TGTGCCAGCAATCAGGGGGCGGGTGGCTACACCTTC.

V gene TRBV10-2 combines with J gene TRBJ2-3; D gene ambiguous. From germline, CDR1 is WSHSY and CDR2 SAAADI. The germline V and J ends were trimmed by 2 bases and 2 bases, with 11 bases remaining between them. This CDR3 region has 15 residues. DNA of the CDR3: TGCGCCAGCAGTGAGACGAGCGTCACCACAGATACGCAGTATTTT. Its translation is CASSETSVTTDTQYF.

The CDR3 coding sequence is TGTGCCAGCAGCTCGTACAGCTCTGGGGCCAACGTCCTGACTTTC. Translation gives CASSSYSSGANVLTF. The J gene is TRBJ2-6, the V gene TRBV5-6; D unclear. The CDR3 consists of 15 residues. With 3 bases removed from V and 0 bases from J, the gap between germline ends came to 7 bases. The germline CDR1 and CDR2 sequences are SGHDT and YYEEEE.

This chain links TRBV13 with TRBJ2-3; D gene ambiguous. This CDR3 contains 14 residues. V dropped 0 bases and J dropped 2 bases, with 6 bases sitting between them. CDR1 is PRHDT and CDR2 is FYEKMQ in the germline V gene (reference sequence). For the CDR3, the DNA is TGTGCCAGCAGCTTAGGCGCGGCCACAGATACGCAGTATTTT. Protein sequence: CASSLGAATDTQYF.

The gene calls are TRBV18 and TRBJ1-1; the D gene is possibly TRBD1 (5 bases). The V end lost 2 bases, the J end lost 1 base, and 8 bases lay between the germline ends. The CDR3 spans 14 residues. Germline V gives CDR1 KGHSH, CDR2 LQKENI. CDR3 bases: TGTGCCAGCTCACCAATGGGGGGGAACACTGAAGCTTTCTTT. It yields the protein CASSPMGGNTEAFF.

This clone is a singleton in its sample. The chain combines TRBV12-5 with TRBJ2-7; TRBD2 might be the D (6 bases). This CDR3 has 14 residues. Trimming pared 7 bases from V and 5 bases from J, leaving 18 bases between. Germline CDR1 LGHNT, CDR2 FRNRAP. This CDR3 is CASARPGVPHEQYF. The CDR3 DNA is TGTGCTAGTGCTCGTCCGGGAGTTCCCCACGAGCAGTACTTC.

This clone was seen only a few times. The gene calls are TRBV11-2 and TRBJ2-5; D is perhaps TRBD2 (6 bases). The CDR3 loop spans 12 amino acids. CDR1 and CDR2 from the germline V gene are SGHAT and FQNNGV. V was shortened by 3 bases and J by 4 bases, with 6 bases between the two germline ends. For the CDR3, the DNA is TGTGCCAGCAGCTTCGGGAGAGAGACCCAGTACTTC. This encodes CASSFGRETQYF. Together with reference TRBV11-2 and TRBJ2-5, the CDR3 gives the full variable domain: EAGVAQSPRYKIIEKRQSVAFWCNPISGHATLYWYQQILGQGPKLLIQFQNNGVVDDSQLPKDRFSAERLKGVDSTLKIQPAKLEDSAVYLCASSFGRETQYFGPGTRLLVL.